A selection of T cell receptor beta chains follows, all from one sample in a study of cytomegalovirus exposure and HLA in healthy donors. Clones were read by immunoSEQ multiplex PCR, and TCRdb kept only the in-frame ones, dropping some. Among some 110,000 clones, around three quarters were seen once, and the ten largest hold 2.5% to 3.5%. The specimen sequenced was PBMCs. The receptor source for this set is a woman aged 18-29 years in good health and CMV-seropositive. CDR3s include the opening cysteine and the closing phenylalanine or tryptophan.

j_call v_call cdr3_aa
TRBJ2-5 TRBV1 CTSNRILIAGLRETQYF
TRBJ2-5 TRBV2 CASRGQVGETQYF
TRBJ2-5 TRBV9 CASSGSRETQYF
TRBJ1-5 TRBV6-5 CASTTGGGQPQHF
TRBJ2-7 TRBV30 CAWSVPAGGPIEQYF
TRBJ1-1 TRBV1 CTSSQDTGPLIAEAFF
TRBJ2-1 TRBV9 CASSVAGSNEQFF
TRBJ1-1 TRBV9 CASSPGLLLNTEAFF
TRBJ2-1 TRBV6-5 CATQAGIADEQFF
TRBJ2-7 TRBV18 CASSSYEDEQYF
TRBJ2-3 TRBV28 CASSLRGTDSGDTQYF
TRBJ1-2 TRBV5-1 CASSFAGRHSGYTF
NA TRBV19 CASSPAVMGEQYF
TRBJ1-3 TRBV28 CATNRDRRNTIYF
TRBJ2-3 TRBV6-6 CASSYPSGISTDTQYF
TRBJ1-1 TRBV6-1 CASGQPTAEAFF
TRBJ2-3 TRBV5-1 CASSGGGLAGNTDTQYF
TRBJ1-6 TRBV28 CASRRQASSPLHF
TRBJ1-5 TRBV6-5 CASSYSIQGIPQHF
TRBJ2-1 TRBV28 CASILAGGGYEQFF
TRBJ2-3 TRBV25-1 CASSEYLREGTDTQYF
TRBJ1-1 TRBV6-6 CASSSTTPEAFF
TRBJ1-3 TRBV9 CASSVGSGGGNTIYF
TRBJ2-7 TRBV7-8 CASSLVRTASYEQYF
TRBJ1-1 TRBV19 CASSNHRRANTEAFF
TRBJ1-4 TRBV5-1 CASSLDSQGDEKLFF
TRBJ1-5 TRBV15 CATSRGGGEPSNQPQHF
NA TRBV5-1 CASSLRWSSYEQYF
TRBJ1-2 TRBV6-5 CASSYRRWTGEGGYTF
TRBJ1-2 TRBV5-1 CASSPSPGNGYTF
TRBJ2-2 TRBV5-1 CASSLAITGELFF
TRBJ2-7 TRBV4-1 CASSQDTAGGGEQYF
TRBJ1-1 TRBV4-1 CASSQLDRAFF
TRBJ2-5 TRBV2 CASSGGTTFKRETQYF
TRBJ1-2 TRBV28 CASRVTGDYGYTF